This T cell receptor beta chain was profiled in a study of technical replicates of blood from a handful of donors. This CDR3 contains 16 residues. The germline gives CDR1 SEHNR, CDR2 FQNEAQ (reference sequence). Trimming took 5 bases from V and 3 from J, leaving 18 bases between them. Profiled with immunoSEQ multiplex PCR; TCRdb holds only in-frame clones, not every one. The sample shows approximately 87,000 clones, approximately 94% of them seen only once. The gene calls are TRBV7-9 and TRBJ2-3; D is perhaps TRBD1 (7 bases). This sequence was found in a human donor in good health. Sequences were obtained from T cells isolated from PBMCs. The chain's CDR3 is CASSPPGGTRTDTQYF. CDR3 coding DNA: TGTGCCAGCAGCCCCCCAGGGGGGACGCGAACAGATACGCAGTATTTT.